One TCR beta chain is described in this entry. What it binds is not known. The assay was immunoSEQ multiplex PCR, and TCRdb's table has in-frame clones only and misses some. This table has 130,000 or so clones, 85% appearing once. This CDR3 spans 13 amino acids. V gave up 5 bases and J gave up 5 bases; unmatched junction bases: 5. CDR1 and CDR2 (germline): SGHTA, FQGNSA. This record comes from a study of T cell responses to AZD1222 COVID-19 vaccine. General observations from the study: Baseline antibody screening turned up just 6 or 7 seropositive AZD1222 recipients. Reportedly, close to half of spike-specific TCRs are directed against unmutated variant regions.

The TCR comes from an adult who received the MenACWY meningococcal vaccine as a control. V is TRBV7-2 and J is TRBJ2-7, with 8 bases matching TRBD1. The sequencing here drew on peripheral blood, taken 28 days after the second dose of the MenACWY control vaccine. CDR3 DNA: TGTGCCAGCAGCCTGGACAGGGTTAACGAGCAGTACTTC. Translating gives CASSLDRVNEQYF.